A selection of T cell receptor beta chains follows, all from one sample in a study of T-cell reconstitution after alpha-beta-depleted transplantation in children. TCRdb re-called the PCR reads through MiXCR, storing one row per CDR3 protein. The table has about 980,000 distinct CDR3 sequences, 25% to 30% seen once. The source was PBMCs, mostly from graft donor cells, collected 360 days after TCRalphabeta/CD19-depleted stem cell transplant. These receptors came from a boy less than two years old who had a stem cell transplant for SCID, so the T cells may come from the graft donor. Both conserved end residues are part of each CDR3. Only part of the rows carry a size: once, few, many, or a class if the clone is expanded.

cdr3_aa clone_size v_call
CSVKTRGALVSNEQFF NA TRBV29-1
CASSLDRTGEGYGYTF NA TRBV7-9
CSASLAGGSDEQFF few TRBV20-1
CASSEQTKGVYGYTF few TRBV2
CSAGLAGNEQFF NA TRBV20-1
CASRPPWPSATDTQYF few TRBV12-3/TRBV12-4
CASSQNSPGANVLTF NA TRBV5-1
CASSPRPSEQFF few TRBV3-1
CASSPTGGGGQPQHF few TRBV5-5
CSAPRGAGGTDTQYF NA TRBV20-1
CASSAGLAGGPLAPSSYNEQFF few TRBV13
CSASRTQLDTQYF NA TRBV20-1
CASSSLAGVANEQFF few TRBV2
CASSPSSGGRIDTQYF NA TRBV12-3/TRBV12-4
CSAPFPRRSTDTQYF NA TRBV20-1
CSATPSGVSRNEQFF few TRBV20-1
CASSYSKMYNEQFF once TRBV6-5